Described below is a single T cell receptor (beta chain) sequence and its context. The antigen it binds to is not known. Per-base quality was not reported, and no clone a single base away is much larger than it. This record belongs to a study of CD8+CD57+ T cells in acquired aplastic anemia (dated by TCRdb to the late 2010s). A note on the overall study: Extracted DNA from sorted CD4+ and CD8+ cells averaged around 2.9 ug, ranging from roughly 0.17 to 27.4 ug. For healthy donor samples, the average read count was about 10 million for CD4+ cells and around 12 million for CD8+ cells. Here is what the overall study found, with its caveats: No significant difference in CD8+ Simpson's diversity was found between patients and healthy controls (P=0.060). Roughly 30 CD8+ CDR3 sequences were found to be shared between patients and controls, but these sequences appeared to be highly expressed in patients and within the immunodominant clones of the patients.

Genomic DNA served as template for TCR beta VDJ combination and CDR3 sequence profiling. TCR repertoire sequencing was run on an Illumina HiSeq 2000. Regarding the original processing steps: TRBV/TRBJ rearrangement plots, CDR3 size and DJ length profiles, and Simpson's diversity index were used to evaluate the repertoires. The most abundant DNA sequence in the deep sequencing data was taken as the immunodominant clone. CDR3 amino acid sequences were checked for sharing between subjects and were compared against published repertoires and the VDJdb database. TCRdb reprocessed the public reads (quality trimming at Q25 with fastp, clone calling with MiXCR) and kept in-frame beta chains. Rows are unified per CDR3 protein, each entry keeping the most common DNA and genes. The V and J calls here are based on TCRdb, not the publication. In all, the sample holds some 120,000 distinct CDR3 sequences, and 48% of those were seen once. 2.5% of the sample goes to the ten largest clones.

The CDR3 runs 14 residues from the cysteine to the phenylalanine. The CDR3 DNA has 42 bases and is translated from base 1. V is shortened by 4 bases, J by 3 bases, and the region joining them spans 13 bases. According to the germline V gene, CDR1 reads SNHLY and CDR2 reads FYNNEI. The study deep-sequenced TCR repertoires of sorted CD4+ and CD8+ blood T cells from severe aplastic anemia patients and healthy subjects. Ficoll-Paque density gradient centrifugation was used to isolate peripheral blood mononuclear cells. Before DNA extraction, CD4+ and CD8+ T cells were sorted with FACS or magnetic beads. The source material was sorted CD4+, CD8+, or CD8+CD57+ T cells (not recorded which) from PBMCs. This sequence uses TRBV2 and TRBJ2-7; the D segment may tentatively be TRBD1 or TRBD2, each giving 5 matched bases. The source is a human donor in good health, serving as a control. This receptor carries the CDR3 CASSAGAGGYEQYF. In nucleotide form, the sequence is TGTGCCAGCAGTGCCGGGGCCGGCGGCTACGAGCAGTACTTC.